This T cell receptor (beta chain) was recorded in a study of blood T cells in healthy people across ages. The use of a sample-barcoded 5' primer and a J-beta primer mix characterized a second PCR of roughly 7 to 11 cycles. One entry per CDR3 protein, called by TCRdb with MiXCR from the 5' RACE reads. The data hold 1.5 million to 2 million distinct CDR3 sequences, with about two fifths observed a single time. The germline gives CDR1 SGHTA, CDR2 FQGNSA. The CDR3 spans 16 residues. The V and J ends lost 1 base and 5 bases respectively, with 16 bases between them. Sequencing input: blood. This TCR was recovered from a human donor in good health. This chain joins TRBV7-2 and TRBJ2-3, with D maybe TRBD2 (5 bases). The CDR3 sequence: CASSLVAAVARDTQYF. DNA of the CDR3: TGTGCCAGCAGCTTAGTTGCAGCCGTAGCGCGAGATACGCAGTATTTT.